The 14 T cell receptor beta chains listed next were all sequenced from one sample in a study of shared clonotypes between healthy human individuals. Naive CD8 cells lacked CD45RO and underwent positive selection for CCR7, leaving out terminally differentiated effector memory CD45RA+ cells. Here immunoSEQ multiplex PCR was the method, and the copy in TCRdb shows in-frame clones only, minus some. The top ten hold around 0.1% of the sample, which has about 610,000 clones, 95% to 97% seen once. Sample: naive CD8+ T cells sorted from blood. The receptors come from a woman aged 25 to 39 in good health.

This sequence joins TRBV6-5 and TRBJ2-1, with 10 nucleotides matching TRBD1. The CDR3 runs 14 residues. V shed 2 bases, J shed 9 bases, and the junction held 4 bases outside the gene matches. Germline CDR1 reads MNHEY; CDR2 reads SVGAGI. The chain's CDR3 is CASSYGQGVAEQFF. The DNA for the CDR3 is TGTGCCAGCAGTTACGGACAGGGGGTGGCTGAGCAGTTCTTC.

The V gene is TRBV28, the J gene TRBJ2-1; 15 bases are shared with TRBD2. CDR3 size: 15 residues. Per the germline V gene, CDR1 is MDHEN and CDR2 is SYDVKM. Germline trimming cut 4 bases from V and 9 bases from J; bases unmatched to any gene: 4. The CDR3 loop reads CASSWGLAGGGEQFF. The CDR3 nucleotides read TGTGCCAGCAGTTGGGGACTAGCGGGAGGTGGTGAGCAGTTCTTC. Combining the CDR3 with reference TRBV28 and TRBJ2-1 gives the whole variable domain DVKVTQSSRYLVKRTGEKVFLECVQDMDHENMFWYRQDPGLGLRLIYFSYDVKMKEKGDIPEGYSVSREKKERFSLILESASTNQTSMYLCASSWGLAGGGEQFFGPGTRLTVL.

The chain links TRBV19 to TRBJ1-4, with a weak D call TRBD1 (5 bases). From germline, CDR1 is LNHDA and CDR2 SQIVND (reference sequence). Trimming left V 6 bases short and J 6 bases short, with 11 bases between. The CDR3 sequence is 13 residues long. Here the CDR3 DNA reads TGTGCCAGTAGCCCGGGACTCGATGAAAAACTGTTTTTT. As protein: CASSPGLDEKLFF.

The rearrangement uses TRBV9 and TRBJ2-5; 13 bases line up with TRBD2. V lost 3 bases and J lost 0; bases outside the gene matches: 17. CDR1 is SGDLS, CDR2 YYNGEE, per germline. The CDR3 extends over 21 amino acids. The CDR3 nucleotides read TGTGCCAGCAGCGATCCACCCGTCAGGACTAGCGGGGGCATCTACCAAGAGACCCAGTACTTC. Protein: CASSDPPVRTSGGIYQETQYF. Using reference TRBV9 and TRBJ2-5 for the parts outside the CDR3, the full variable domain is DSGVTQTPKHLITATGQRVTLRCSPRSGDLSVYWYQQSLDQGLQFLIQYYNGEERAKGNILERFSAQQFPDLHSELNLSSLELGDSALYFCASSDPPVRTSGGIYQETQYFGPGTRLLVL.

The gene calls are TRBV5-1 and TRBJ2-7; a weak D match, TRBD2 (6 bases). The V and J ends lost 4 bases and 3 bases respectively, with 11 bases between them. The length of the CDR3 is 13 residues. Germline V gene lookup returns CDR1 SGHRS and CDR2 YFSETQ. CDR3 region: CASSPGLIYEQYF. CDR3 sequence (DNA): TGCGCCAGCAGCCCGGGACTTATCTACGAGCAGTACTTC. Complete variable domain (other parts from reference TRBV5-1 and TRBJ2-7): KAGVTQTPRYLIKTRGQQVTLSCSPISGHRSVSWYQQTPGQGLQFLFEYFSETQRNKGNFPGRFSGRQFSNSRSEMNVSTLELGDSALYLCASSPGLIYEQYFGPGTRLTVT.

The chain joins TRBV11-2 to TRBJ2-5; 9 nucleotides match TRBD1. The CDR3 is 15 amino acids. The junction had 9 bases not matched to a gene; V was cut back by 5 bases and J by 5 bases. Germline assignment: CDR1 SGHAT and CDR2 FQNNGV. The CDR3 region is CASSPGTGSGETQYF. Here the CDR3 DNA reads TGTGCCAGCAGCCCCGGGACAGGGTCAGGCGAGACCCAGTACTTC. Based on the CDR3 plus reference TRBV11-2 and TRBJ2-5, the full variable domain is EAGVAQSPRYKIIEKRQSVAFWCNPISGHATLYWYQQILGQGPKLLIQFQNNGVVDDSQLPKDRFSAERLKGVDSTLKIQPAKLEDSAVYLCASSPGTGSGETQYFGPGTRLLVL.

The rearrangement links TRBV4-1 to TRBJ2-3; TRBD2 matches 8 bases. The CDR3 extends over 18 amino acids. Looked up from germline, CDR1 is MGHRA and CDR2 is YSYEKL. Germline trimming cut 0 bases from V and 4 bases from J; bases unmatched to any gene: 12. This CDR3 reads CASSQESPQREFPDTQYF. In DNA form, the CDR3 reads TGCGCCAGCAGCCAAGAATCTCCTCAGCGGGAGTTTCCAGATACGCAGTATTTT.

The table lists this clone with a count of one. Written as DNA, the CDR3 is TGTGCCAGCAGTCCCCGACTGAATGGGGGATATGGCTACACCTTC. Translation gives CASSPRLNGGYGYTF. This chain links TRBV28 with TRBJ1-2, with a possible D match to TRBD1 (5 bases). The CDR3 spans 15 residues. Per the germline V gene, CDR1 is MDHEN and CDR2 is SYDVKM. V was shortened by 5 bases and J by 5 bases, with 18 bases between the two germline ends.

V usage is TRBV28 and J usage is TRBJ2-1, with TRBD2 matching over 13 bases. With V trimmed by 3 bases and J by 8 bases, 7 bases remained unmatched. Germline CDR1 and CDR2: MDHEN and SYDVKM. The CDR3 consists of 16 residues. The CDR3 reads CASSFIGLAGDDEQFF. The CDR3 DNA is TGTGCCAGCAGTTTCATAGGACTAGCGGGAGATGATGAGCAGTTCTTC.

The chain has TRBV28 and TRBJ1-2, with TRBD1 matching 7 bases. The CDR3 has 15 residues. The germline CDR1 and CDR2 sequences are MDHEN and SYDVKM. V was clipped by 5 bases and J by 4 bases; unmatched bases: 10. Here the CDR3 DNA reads TGTGCCAGCAGTCCCTTGACAGGGCCTGGCTATGGCTACACCTTC. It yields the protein CASSPLTGPGYGYTF.

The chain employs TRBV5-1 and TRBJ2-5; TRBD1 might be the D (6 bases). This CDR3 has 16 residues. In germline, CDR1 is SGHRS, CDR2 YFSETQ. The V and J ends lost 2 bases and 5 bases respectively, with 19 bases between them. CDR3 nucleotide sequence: TGCGCCAGCAGCTTCCACCACAGGGCAGATTTGGAGACCCAGTACTTC. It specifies CASSFHHRADLETQYF. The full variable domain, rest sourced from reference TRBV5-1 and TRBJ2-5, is KAGVTQTPRYLIKTRGQQVTLSCSPISGHRSVSWYQQTPGQGLQFLFEYFSETQRNKGNFPGRFSGRQFSNSRSEMNVSTLELGDSALYLCASSFHHRADLETQYFGPGTRLLVL.

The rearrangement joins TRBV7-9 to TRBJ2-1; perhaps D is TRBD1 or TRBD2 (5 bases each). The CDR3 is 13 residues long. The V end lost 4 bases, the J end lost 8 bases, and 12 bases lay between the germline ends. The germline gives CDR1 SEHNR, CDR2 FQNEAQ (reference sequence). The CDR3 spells CASSSRGSYEQFF. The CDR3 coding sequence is TGTGCCAGCAGCTCGAGGGGCAGTTATGAGCAGTTCTTC.

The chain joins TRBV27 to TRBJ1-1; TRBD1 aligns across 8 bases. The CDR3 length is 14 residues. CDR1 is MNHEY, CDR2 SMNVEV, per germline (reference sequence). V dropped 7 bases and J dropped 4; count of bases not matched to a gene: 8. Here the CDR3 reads CASTPGGAATEAFF. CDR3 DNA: TGTGCCAGCACCCCAGGGGGCGCAGCCACTGAAGCTTTCTTT.

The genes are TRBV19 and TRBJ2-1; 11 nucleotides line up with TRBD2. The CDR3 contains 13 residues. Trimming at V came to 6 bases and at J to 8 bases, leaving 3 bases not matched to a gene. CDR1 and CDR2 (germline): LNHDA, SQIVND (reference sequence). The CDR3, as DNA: TGTGCCAGTAGACTAGCGGGAGAATATGAGCAGTTCTTC. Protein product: CASRLAGEYEQFF.